This T cell receptor (beta chain) was sequenced during a study of cytomegalovirus exposure and HLA in healthy donors. Study information: HLA-typed donors contributed 65 million to 85 million unique TCRs, which were held in an early data release. Study-wide results and caveats: It was likely that a cluster of highly shared sequence variants was a sequencing artifact. Later analysis demonstrated an association between a missense DCLRE1C variant and TCR beta V- and J-gene trimming. According to an earlier analysis, most TCR beta V segments yielded productive rearrangements about 87% or about 30% of the time.

PCR used 60 Vbeta primers and 13 Jbeta primers. Data came from immunoSEQ multiplex PCR; TCRdb stores just in-frame clones and leaves some out. The sample has roughly 71,000 clones, 70% to 85% seen once. Remarks on this clone: As yet, its antigen is unknown.

The specimen sequenced was PBMCs. This clonotype was sampled from a girl aged 10-17 years in good health and CMV-seropositive.

CDR3 residues: CSVRVAEAFF. CDR3 nucleotide sequence: TGCAGCGTCAGGGTGGCTGAAGCTTTCTTT. This chain joins TRBV29-1 and TRBJ1-1; possibly TRBD1 for D (5 bases). The germline CDR1 and CDR2 sequences are SQVTM and ANQGSEA. The CDR3 length is 10 residues. V lost 6 bases and J 6 bases, leaving 8 bases between the germline ends.